The 18 T cell receptor beta chains listed next were all sequenced from one sample in a study of blood T cell repertoires in COVID-19. The table came from immunoSEQ multiplex PCR; TCRdb's copy has only in-frame clones and leaves some out. This sample has some 230,000 clones, with 70% to 90% found just once. Input material: peripheral blood. The receptors derive from a man in his forties with acute or convalescent COVID-19.

V gene TRBV27 combines with J gene TRBJ2-2; TRBD1 matches 8 bases. The trim removed 1 base at V and 6 bases at J, leaving 4 bases unmatched. This CDR3 is built from 15 residues. In germline, CDR1 is MNHEY, CDR2 SMNVEV (reference sequence). The chain's CDR3 is CASSLWAGGPGELFF. The CDR3 DNA follows: TGTGCCAGCAGTTTATGGGCAGGGGGCCCCGGGGAGCTGTTTTTT.

The genes are TRBV28 and TRBJ1-5; 10 nucleotides match TRBD1. The CDR3 has 14 residues. Germline CDR1 MDHEN, CDR2 SYDVKM. V lost 6 bases and J lost 6; bases outside the gene matches: 5. The CDR3 spells CASRGQGVSQPQHF. The CDR3 nucleotides are TGTGCCAGCAGAGGACAGGGGGTTAGTCAGCCCCAGCATTTT.

The J gene is TRBJ1-5, the V gene TRBV6-5; 8 bases fit TRBD1. From germline, CDR1 is MNHEY and CDR2 SVGAGI. With V trimmed by 6 bases and J by 3 bases, 4 bases remained unmatched. CDR3 size: 14 residues. CDR3 amino acids: CASRGQGYNQPQHF. CDR3 coding DNA: TGTGCCAGCAGAGGACAGGGTTACAATCAGCCCCAGCATTTT.

This chain links TRBV23-1 with TRBJ1-5; TRBD1 matches 9 bases. Being an ORF, TRBV23-1 has a function that is uncertain. J was trimmed by 4 bases and V by 3 bases; bases with no gene match: 10. This CDR3 comprises 17 residues. CDR3 nucleotide sequence: TGCGCCAGCAGTCAGCTGTACGGGACAGGGAAGAATCAGCCCCAGCATTTT. Protein product: CASSQLYGTGKNQPQHF.

The rearrangement uses TRBV5-5 and TRBJ1-4, with 7 bases identical to TRBD1. The CDR3 loop spans 16 amino acids. The germline V gene encodes CDR1 SGHKS and CDR2 YYEKEE (reference sequence). The ends lost 0 bases at V and 8 bases at J; junction bases unmatched: 10. The CDR3 reads CASSLVQGVSPEKLFF. In nucleotides, the CDR3 is TGTGCCAGCAGCTTGGTTCAGGGGGTATCCCCCGAAAAACTGTTTTTT.

The rearrangement links TRBV4-3 to TRBJ1-1, with 7 bases matching TRBD1. Germline V gives CDR1 LGHNA, CDR2 YSLEER. The CDR3 is 13 amino acids. V lost 3 bases and J lost 5; bases outside the gene matches: 3. Written as DNA, the CDR3 is TGCGCCAGCAGCCAGTACAGGGGAACTGAAGCTTTCTTT. It specifies CASSQYRGTEAFF.

There are a few counts of this clone. The chain links TRBV11-2 to TRBJ2-1; 7 positions match TRBD2. V gave up 6 bases and J gave up 0 bases; unmatched junction bases: 5. The CDR3 loop spans 15 amino acids. Germline CDR1 reads SGHAT; CDR2 reads FQNNGV. Here the CDR3 DNA reads TGTGCCAGCAGTCCCGTAGCGGGCTCCTACAATGAGCAGTTCTTC. This encodes CASSPVAGSYNEQFF.

The chain recombines TRBV10-3 with TRBJ2-1; TRBD2 matches 9 bases. The V segment lost 4 bases and the J segment 3 bases; nucleotides outside the gene matches: 10. CDR1 is ENHRY and CDR2 is SYGVKD in the germline V gene. This CDR3 is built from 17 residues. CDR3: CAISVKAGGPNYNEQFF. The CDR3 nucleotides read TGTGCCATCAGTGTCAAAGCGGGGGGACCTAACTACAATGAGCAGTTCTTC.

This clone appeared once. The CDR3 reads CASSQGPGRNTEAFF. CDR3 in DNA: TGTGCCAGCAGCCAAGGCCCAGGTCGTAACACTGAAGCTTTCTTT. The genes are TRBV4-2 and TRBJ1-1; D gene uncertain. The CDR3 length is 15 residues. V gave up 1 base and J gave up 2 bases, with 11 bases separating them. CDR1 is LGHNA, CDR2 YNFKEQ, per germline.

The V call is TRBV9, the J call TRBJ1-3; D is unclear. This CDR3 has 13 residues. Trimming left V 1 base short and J 4 bases short, with 6 bases between. The germline CDR1 and CDR2 sequences are SGDLS and YYNGEE. Here the CDR3 reads CASSVRVGNTIYF. The CDR3, as DNA: TGTGCCAGCAGCGTACGGGTGGGAAACACCATATATTTT.

The chain couples TRBV7-2 to TRBJ1-1; D might be TRBD1 (6 bases). V lost 2 bases and J lost 0, with 16 bases in between. Germline loops: CDR1 SGHTA, CDR2 FQGNSA. CDR3 length: 17 residues. CDR3 in DNA: TGTGCCAGCAGCTTACAGGGGACCTATTACGTGAACACTGAAGCTTTCTTT. It yields the protein CASSLQGTYYVNTEAFF.

The chain is built from TRBV6-2 or TRBV6-3 and TRBJ1-1; D not certain. Trimming removed 4 bases at V and 5 bases at J, with 11 bases between. In germline, CDR1 is MNHEY, CDR2 SVGEGT. The CDR3 extends over 13 amino acids. CDR3 nucleotide sequence: TGTGCCAGCAGTTCCCGGGAGGTTACTGAAGCTTTCTTT. It specifies CASSSREVTEAFF.

V gene TRBV10-1 combines with J gene TRBJ1-2, with D possibly TRBD1 on 5 matching bases. The CDR3 length is 18 residues. V was clipped by 0 bases and J by 2 bases, with 19 bases between them. The germline gives CDR1 WNHNN, CDR2 SYGVQD (reference sequence). CDR3 region: CASSESKWVAGFNYGYTF. The CDR3 DNA reads TGCGCCAGCAGTGAGTCGAAGTGGGTGGCAGGGTTCAACTATGGCTACACCTTC.

The chain joins TRBV28 to TRBJ1-2, with a tentative D call TRBD1 (5 bases). Germline CDR1 is MDHEN and CDR2 is SYDVKM. The CDR3 contains 16 residues. V lost 5 bases and J 5 bases, leaving 21 bases between the germline ends. This chain's CDR3 is CASSAGDLPFTYGYTF. The DNA of the CDR3 is TGTGCCAGCAGTGCGGGGGACCTCCCTTTTACATATGGCTACACCTTC.

This rearrangement joins TRBV30 to TRBJ1-6; D may be TRBD1 (5 bases). The CDR3 totals 13 residues. Germline V gives CDR1 GTSNPN, CDR2 SVGIG (reference sequence). Trimming stripped 5 bases from V and 8 bases from J, with 13 bases between. The CDR3 here is CAWSDSEDSPLHF. The CDR3 DNA reads as TGTGCCTGGTCCGACAGCGAGGATTCACCCCTCCACTTT.

This clone was picked up many times. The chain carries TRBV5-4 and TRBJ1-2; 9 bases fit TRBD1. This CDR3 is 17 amino acids long. J gave up 5 bases and V 4 bases, and 15 bases lay outside the gene matches. Per the germline V gene, CDR1 is SGHNT and CDR2 is YYREEE (reference sequence). The CDR3: CASSEPGGGQGGYGYTF. CDR3 DNA sequence: TGTGCCAGCAGCGAGCCGGGAGGGGGACAGGGTGGTTATGGCTACACCTTC. The full variable domain, rest sourced from reference TRBV5-4 and TRBJ1-2, is ETGVTQSPTHLIKTRGQQVTLRCSSQSGHNTVSWYQQALGQGPQFIFQYYREEENGRGNFPPRFSGLQFPNYSSELNVNALELDDSALYLCASSEPGGGQGGYGYTFGSGTRLTVV.

The chain uses TRBV2 and TRBJ1-1, with D maybe TRBD1 (5 bases). Per the germline V gene, CDR1 is SNHLY and CDR2 is FYNNEI. V lost 4 bases and J lost 1, with 10 bases in between. The CDR3 has 14 amino acids. The chain's CDR3 is CASSARGRNTEAFF. CDR3 nucleotide sequence: TGTGCCAGCAGTGCTCGGGGGAGGAACACTGAAGCTTTCTTT. Together with reference TRBV2 and TRBJ1-1, the CDR3 gives the full variable domain: EPEVTQTPSHQVTQMGQEVILRCVPISNHLYFYWYRQILGQKVEFLVSFYNNEISEKSEIFDDQFSVERPDGSNFTLKIRSTKLEDSAMYFCASSARGRNTEAFFGQGTRLTVV.

This clone has only a few counts. This chain connects TRBV6-5 to TRBJ2-4; D unresolved. The CDR3 consists of 14 residues. Deletions cut 5 bases from V and 0 bases from J, with 8 bases between. CDR1 and CDR2 from the germline V gene are MNHEY and SVGAGI. CDR3 in amino acids: CASSQDLAKNIQYF. CDR3 bases: TGTGCCAGCAGTCAGGATCTAGCCAAAAACATTCAGTACTTC.